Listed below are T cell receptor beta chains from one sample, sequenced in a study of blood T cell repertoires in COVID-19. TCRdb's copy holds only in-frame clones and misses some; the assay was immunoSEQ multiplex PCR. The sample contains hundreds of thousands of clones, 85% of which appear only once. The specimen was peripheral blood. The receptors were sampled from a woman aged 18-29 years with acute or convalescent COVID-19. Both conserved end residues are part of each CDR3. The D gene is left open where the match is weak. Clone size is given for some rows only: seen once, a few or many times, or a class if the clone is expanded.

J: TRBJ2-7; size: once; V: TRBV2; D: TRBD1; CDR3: CASSGKTGTVSEQYF; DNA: TGTGCCAGCAGTGGGAAGACAGGGACCGTCTCCGAGCAGTACTTC
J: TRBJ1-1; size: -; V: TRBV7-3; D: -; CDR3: CASSLSGERAFF; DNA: TGTGCCAGCAGCTTAAGCGGGGAGAGGGCTTTCTTT
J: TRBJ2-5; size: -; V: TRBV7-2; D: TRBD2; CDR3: CASSLGLLAGAPQLETQYF; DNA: TGTGCCAGCAGCTTAGGGTTGCTAGCGGGGGCGCCACAGCTGGAGACCCAGTACTTC
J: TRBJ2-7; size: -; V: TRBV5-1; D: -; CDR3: CASSLELLSSYEQYF; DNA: TGCGCCAGCAGCTTGGAACTCCTGAGCTCCTACGAGCAGTACTTC
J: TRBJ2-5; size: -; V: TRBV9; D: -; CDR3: CASSVVQLGGTQYF; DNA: TGTGCCAGCAGCGTAGTGCAATTGGGAGGGACCCAGTACTTC
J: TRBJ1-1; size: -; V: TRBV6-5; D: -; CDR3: CASRLVRVNTEAFF; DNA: TGTGCCAGCAGATTAGTTCGGGTGAACACTGAAGCTTTCTTT
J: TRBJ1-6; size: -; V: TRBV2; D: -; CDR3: CASGGSSYNSPLHF; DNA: TGTGCCAGCGGTGGTAGCTCCTATAATTCACCCCTCCACTTT
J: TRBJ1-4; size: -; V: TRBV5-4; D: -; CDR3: CASSFSGGKEEGLFF; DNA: TGTGCCAGCAGCTTTTCTGGGGGAAAAGAGGAGGGACTGTTTTTT
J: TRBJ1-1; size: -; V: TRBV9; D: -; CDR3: CASSVENAGANTEAFF; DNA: TGTGCCAGCAGCGTAGAGAACGCAGGGGCGAACACTGAAGCTTTCTTT
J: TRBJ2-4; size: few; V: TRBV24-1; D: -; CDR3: CATSDRLGENIQYF; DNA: TGTGCCACCAGTGACCGACTCGGGGAAAACATTCAGTACTTC
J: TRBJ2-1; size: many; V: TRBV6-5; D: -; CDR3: CASSYGQNEQFF; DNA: TGTGCCAGCAGTTACGGACAGAATGAGCAGTTCTTC
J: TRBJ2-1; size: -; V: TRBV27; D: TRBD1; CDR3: CASSLPGTGNNEQFF; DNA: TGTGCCAGCAGTTTGCCCGGGACAGGTAACAATGAGCAGTTCTTC
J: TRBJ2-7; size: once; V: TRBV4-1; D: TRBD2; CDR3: CASSQDQLAGGLNEQYF; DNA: TGCGCCAGCAGCCAAGACCAACTAGCGGGAGGGCTCAACGAGCAGTACTTC
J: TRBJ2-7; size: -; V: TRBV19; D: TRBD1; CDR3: CASSMARGPYEQYF; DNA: TGTGCCAGTAGTATGGCCAGGGGGCCATACGAGCAGTACTTC
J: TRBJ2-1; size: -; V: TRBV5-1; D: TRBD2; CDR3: CASKPSSGRFNNEQFF; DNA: TGCGCCAGCAAGCCCTCCAGCGGGAGGTTCAACAATGAGCAGTTCTTC
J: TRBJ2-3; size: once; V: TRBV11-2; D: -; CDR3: CASSLGTGTDTQYF; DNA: TGTGCCAGCAGCTTAGGTACAGGGACAGATACGCAGTATTTT
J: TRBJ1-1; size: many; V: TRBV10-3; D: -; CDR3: CAISEDGTGRAFF; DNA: TGTGCCATCAGTGAAGATGGCACGGGGAGAGCTTTCTTT
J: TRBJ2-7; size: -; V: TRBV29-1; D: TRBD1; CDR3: CSASGTGGAGEQYF; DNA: TGCAGCGCCTCCGGGACAGGGGGCGCGGGGGAGCAGTACTTC
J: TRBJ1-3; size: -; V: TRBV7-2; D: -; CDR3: CASSLLSGPGNTIYF; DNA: TGTGCCAGCAGCTTATTATCGGGTCCTGGAAACACCATATATTTT
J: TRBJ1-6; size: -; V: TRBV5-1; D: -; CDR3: CASSLGGPPLHF; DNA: TGCGCCAGCAGCTTGGGGGGCCCACCCCTCCACTTT
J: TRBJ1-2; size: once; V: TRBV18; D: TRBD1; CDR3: CASSPDRARVNGYTF; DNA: TGTGCCAGCTCACCCGACAGGGCTCGGGTCAATGGCTACACCTTC
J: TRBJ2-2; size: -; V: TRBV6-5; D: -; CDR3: CASSYSGAYTGELFF; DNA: TGTGCCAGCAGTTACTCGGGGGCCTACACCGGGGAGCTGTTTTTT
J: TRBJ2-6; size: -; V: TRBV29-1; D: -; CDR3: CSVVGVSGANVLTF; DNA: TGCAGCGTTGTAGGGGTCTCTGGGGCCAACGTCCTGACTTTC
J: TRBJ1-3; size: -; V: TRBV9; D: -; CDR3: CASTGDTTGNTIYF; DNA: TGTGCCAGCACCGGGGACACAACTGGAAACACCATATATTTT
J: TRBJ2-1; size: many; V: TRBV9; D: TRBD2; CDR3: CASSKLAGGSYNEQFF; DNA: TGTGCCAGCAGCAAACTAGCGGGGGGATCCTACAATGAGCAGTTCTTC
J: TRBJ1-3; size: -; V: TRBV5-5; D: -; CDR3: CASSSRKQETPGNTIYF; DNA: TGTGCCAGCAGCTCCCGCAAACAGGAGACCCCTGGAAACACCATATATTTT
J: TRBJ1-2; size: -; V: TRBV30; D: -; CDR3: CAWVWGPGYGYTF; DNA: TGTGCCTGGGTGTGGGGGCCAGGCTATGGCTACACCTTC
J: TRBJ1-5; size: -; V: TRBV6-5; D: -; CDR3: CASSYAGSQPQHF; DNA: TGTGCCAGCAGTTACGCGGGATCTCAGCCCCAGCATTTT
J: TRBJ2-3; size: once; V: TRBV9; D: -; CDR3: CASSVESGADTQYF; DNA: TGTGCCAGCAGCGTAGAATCAGGGGCAGATACGCAGTATTTT
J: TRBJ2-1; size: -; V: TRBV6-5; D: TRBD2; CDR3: CASSQSGDPYNEQFF; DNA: TGTGCCAGCAGTCAGAGCGGGGATCCCTACAATGAGCAGTTCTTC
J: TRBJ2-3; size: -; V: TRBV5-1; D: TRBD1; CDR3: CASSLDRGTDTQYF; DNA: TGCGCCAGCAGTTTGGACAGGGGAACAGATACGCAGTATTTT
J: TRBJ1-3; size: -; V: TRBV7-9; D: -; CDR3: CASSSFGVSGNTIYF; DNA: TGTGCCAGCAGCTCTTTTGGAGTCTCTGGAAACACCATATATTTT
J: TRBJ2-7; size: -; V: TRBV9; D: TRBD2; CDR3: CASSVNRAGTFYEQYF; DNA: TGTGCCAGCAGCGTAAATAGAGCGGGAACGTTCTACGAGCAGTACTTC
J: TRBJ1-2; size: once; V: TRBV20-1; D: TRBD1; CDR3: CSASNAGTGFRGYTF; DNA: TGCAGTGCTAGTAATGCGGGGACAGGGTTTCGTGGCTACACCTTC
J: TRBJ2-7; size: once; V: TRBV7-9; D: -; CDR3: CANAEAGVDEQYF; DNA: TGTGCCAACGCGGAGGCAGGGGTGGACGAGCAGTACTTC
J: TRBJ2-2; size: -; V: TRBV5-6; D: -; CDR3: CASSFVSGNTGELFF; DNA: TGTGCCAGCAGCTTTGTTAGCGGGAACACCGGGGAGCTGTTTTTT
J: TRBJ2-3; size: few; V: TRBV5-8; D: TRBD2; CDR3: CASSWAAAGVPDTQYF; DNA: TGTGCCAGCAGCTGGGCGGCAGCGGGGGTCCCGGATACGCAGTATTTT
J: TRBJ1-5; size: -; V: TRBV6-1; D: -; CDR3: CASSEDLSGNQPQHF; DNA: TGTGCCAGCAGTGAAGATTTGTCGGGCAATCAGCCCCAGCATTTT
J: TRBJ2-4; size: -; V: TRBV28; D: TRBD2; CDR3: CASDNTGGAKNIQYF; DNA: TGTGCCAGCGATAACACGGGGGGGGCCAAAAACATTCAGTACTTC
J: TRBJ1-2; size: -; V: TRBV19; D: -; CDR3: CASRRGYGYTF; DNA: TGTGCCAGTAGACGGGGTTACGGCTACACCTTC
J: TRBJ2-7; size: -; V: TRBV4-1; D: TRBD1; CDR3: CASSLGRTGELYEQYF; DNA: TGCGCCAGCAGCCTAGGGAGGACAGGGGAATTGTACGAGCAGTACTTC
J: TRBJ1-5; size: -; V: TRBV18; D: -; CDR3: CASSPIGGNQPQHF; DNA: TGTGCCAGCTCACCCATCGGGGGCAATCAGCCCCAGCATTTT
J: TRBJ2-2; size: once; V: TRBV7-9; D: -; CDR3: CASSADGWGRDPTGELFF; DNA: TGTGCCAGCAGCGCAGATGGGTGGGGGCGAGACCCAACCGGGGAGCTGTTTTTT
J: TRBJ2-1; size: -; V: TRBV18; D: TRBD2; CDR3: CASSLLLAGNNEQFF; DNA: TGTGCCAGCTCACTCTTGCTAGCGGGGAACAATGAGCAGTTCTTC
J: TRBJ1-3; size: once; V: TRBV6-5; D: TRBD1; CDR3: CASIMDRGLGNTIYF; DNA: TGTGCCAGCATCATGGACAGGGGGCTAGGAAACACCATATATTTT
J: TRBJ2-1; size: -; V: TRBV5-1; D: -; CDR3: CASSLRSGEGNEQFF; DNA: TGCGCCAGCAGCTTGCGGAGTGGAGAGGGCAATGAGCAGTTCTTC
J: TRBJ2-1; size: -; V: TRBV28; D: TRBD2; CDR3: CASSLQLAGGIYNEQFF; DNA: TGTGCCAGCAGTTTACAGCTAGCGGGAGGGATCTACAATGAGCAGTTCTTC
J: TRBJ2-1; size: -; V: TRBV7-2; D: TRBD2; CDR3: CASSANSGDYNEQFF; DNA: TGTGCCAGCAGCGCTAATAGCGGGGATTACAATGAGCAGTTCTTC
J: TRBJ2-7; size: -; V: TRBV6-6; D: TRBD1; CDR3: CASSPKAGTGVIYEQYF; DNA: TGTGCCAGCAGTCCTAAAGCCGGGACAGGGGTTATCTACGAGCAGTACTTC
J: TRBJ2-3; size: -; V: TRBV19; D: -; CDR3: CASKLGHGFGTDTQYF; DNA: TGTGCCAGTAAGTTGGGACACGGCTTCGGCACAGATACGCAGTATTTT